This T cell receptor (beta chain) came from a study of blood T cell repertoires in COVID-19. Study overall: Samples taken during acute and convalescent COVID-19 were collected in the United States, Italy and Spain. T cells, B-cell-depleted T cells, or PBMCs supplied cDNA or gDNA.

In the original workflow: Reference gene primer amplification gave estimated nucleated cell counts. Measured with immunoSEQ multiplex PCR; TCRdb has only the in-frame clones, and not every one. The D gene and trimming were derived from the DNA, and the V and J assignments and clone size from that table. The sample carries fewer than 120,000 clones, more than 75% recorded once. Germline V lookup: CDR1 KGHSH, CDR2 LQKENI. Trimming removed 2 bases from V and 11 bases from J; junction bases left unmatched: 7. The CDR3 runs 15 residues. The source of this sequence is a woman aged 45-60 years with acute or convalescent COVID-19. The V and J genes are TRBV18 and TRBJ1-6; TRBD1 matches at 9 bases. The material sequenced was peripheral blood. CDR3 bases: TGTGCCAGCTCACCAGGACAGGGGCAGGGGGCACCCCTCCACTTT. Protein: CASSPGQGQGAPLHF.